This TCR beta chain was documented in a study of spatial heterogeneity in lung cancer. By frequency in the sample, this clonotype is medium-sized. Its specificity is not known. Study-wide results and caveats: Tumor mutation counts were tracked by expanded intratumoral alpha and beta TCR counts.

TCR cDNA molecules were tagged individually, and each one carried a unique molecular identifier. TCRdb analysed the 5' RACE reads with MiXCR anew, one entry per CDR3 protein. The sample yields some 10,000 distinct CDR3 sequences, 4.5% seen once. The germline CDR1 and CDR2 sequences are DFQATT and SNEGSKA (reference sequence). The V and J ends lost 2 bases and 5 bases, in that order; junction bases with no gene match: 8. The CDR3 spans 15 residues. Time point here: sample taken at primary tumor resection. In each case, whole RNA from tumor, nontumor lung or frozen PBMC was sequenced unsorted. The material sequenced was lung tumor tissue, taken at surgery. The chain uses TRBV20-1 and TRBJ2-5, with 10 bases matching TRBD1. This TCR was recovered from a female donor with early-stage non-small cell lung cancer. CDR3 sequence (DNA): TGCAGTGCTAGATCCGGGACAGGGGATTTGGAGACCCAGTACTTC. It codes for CSARSGTGDLETQYF.